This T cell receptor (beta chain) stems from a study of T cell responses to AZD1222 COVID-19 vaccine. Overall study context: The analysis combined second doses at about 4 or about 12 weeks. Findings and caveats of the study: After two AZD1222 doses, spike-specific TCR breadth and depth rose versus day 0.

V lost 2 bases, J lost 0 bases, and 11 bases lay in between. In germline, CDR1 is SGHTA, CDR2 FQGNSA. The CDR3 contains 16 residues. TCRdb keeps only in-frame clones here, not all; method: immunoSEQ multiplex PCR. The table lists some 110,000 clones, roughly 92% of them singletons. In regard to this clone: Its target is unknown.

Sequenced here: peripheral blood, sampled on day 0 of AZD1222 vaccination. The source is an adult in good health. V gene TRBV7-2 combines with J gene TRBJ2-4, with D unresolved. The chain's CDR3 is CASSLTTTPAKNIQYF. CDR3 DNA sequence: TGTGCCAGCAGCTTAACGACCACCCCAGCCAAAAACATTCAGTACTTC.